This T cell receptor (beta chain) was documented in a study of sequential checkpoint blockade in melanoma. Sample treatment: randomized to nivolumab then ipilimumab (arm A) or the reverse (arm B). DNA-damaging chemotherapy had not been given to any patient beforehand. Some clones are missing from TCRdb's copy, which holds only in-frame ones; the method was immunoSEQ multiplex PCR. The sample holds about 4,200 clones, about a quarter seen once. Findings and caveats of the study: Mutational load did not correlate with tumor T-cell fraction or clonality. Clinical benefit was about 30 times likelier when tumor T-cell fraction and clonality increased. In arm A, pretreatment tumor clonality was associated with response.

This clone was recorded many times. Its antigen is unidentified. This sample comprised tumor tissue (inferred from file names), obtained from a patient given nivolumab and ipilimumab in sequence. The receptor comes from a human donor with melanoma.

CDR3 loop: CASSFYSEVYGYTF. The CDR3 DNA sequence: TGTGCCAGCAGCTTCTATTCGGAGGTCTATGGCTACACCTTC. The chain has TRBV11-3 and TRBJ1-2; no clear D gene. The CDR3 extends over 14 amino acids. CDR1 is SGHNT, CDR2 YENEEA, per germline. Trimming removed 3 bases at V and 4 bases at J, with 12 bases between.